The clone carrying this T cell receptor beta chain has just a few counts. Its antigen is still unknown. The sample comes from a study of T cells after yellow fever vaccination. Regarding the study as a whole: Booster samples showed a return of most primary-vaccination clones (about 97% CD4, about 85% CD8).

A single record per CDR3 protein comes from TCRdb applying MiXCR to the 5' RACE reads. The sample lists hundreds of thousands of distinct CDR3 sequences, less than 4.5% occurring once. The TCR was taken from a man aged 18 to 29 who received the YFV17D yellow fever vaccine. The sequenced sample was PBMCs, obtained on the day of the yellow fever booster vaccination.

The CDR3 spells CSAPYYLINEQFF. The CDR3 coding sequence is TGCAGTGCTCCGTATTACCTGATCAATGAGCAGTTCTTC. The V call is TRBV20-1, the J call TRBJ2-1; D remains unclear. Trimming removed 5 bases from V and 6 bases from J, with 14 bases in between. The CDR3 totals 13 residues. Per germline, CDR1 DFQATT and CDR2 SNEGSKA (reference sequence).